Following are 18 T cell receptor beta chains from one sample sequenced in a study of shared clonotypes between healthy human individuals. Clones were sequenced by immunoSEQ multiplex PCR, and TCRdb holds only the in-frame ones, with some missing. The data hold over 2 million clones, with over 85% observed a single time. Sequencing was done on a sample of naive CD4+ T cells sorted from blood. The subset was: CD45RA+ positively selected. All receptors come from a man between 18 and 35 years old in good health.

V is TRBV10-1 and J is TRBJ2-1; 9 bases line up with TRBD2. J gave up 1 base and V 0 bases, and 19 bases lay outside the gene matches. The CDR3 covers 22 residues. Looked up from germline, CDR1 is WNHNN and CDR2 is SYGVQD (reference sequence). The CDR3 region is CASSESMRRGGPKNLSYNEQFF. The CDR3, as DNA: TGCGCCAGCAGTGAGTCAATGAGGCGGGGGGGTCCAAAAAACCTATCCTACAATGAGCAGTTCTTC.

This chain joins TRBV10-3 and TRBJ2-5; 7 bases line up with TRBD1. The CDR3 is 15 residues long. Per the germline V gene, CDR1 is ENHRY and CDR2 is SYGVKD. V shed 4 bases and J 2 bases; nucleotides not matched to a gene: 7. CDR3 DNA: TGTGCCATCAGTGCCGTTACAGGGGCGCAAGAGACCCAGTACTTC. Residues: CAISAVTGAQETQYF.

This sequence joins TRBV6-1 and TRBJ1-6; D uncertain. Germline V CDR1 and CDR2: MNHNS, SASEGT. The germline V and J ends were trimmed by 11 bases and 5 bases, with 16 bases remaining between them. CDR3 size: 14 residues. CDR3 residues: CAGWTAENNSPLHF. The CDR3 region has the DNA TGTGCCGGTTGGACCGCTGAGAATAATTCACCCCTCCACTTT.

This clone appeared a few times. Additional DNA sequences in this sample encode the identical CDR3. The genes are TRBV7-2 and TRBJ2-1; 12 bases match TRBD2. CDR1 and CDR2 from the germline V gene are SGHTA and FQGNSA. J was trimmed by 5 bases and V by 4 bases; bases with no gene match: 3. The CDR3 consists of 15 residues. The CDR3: CASSSGLAGNNEQFF. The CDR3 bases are TGTGCCAGCAGCTCCGGACTAGCGGGGAACAATGAGCAGTTCTTC. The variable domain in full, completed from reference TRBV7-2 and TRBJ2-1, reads GAGVSQSPSNKVTEKGKDVELRCDPISGHTALYWYRQSLGQGLEFLIYFQGNSAPDKSGLPSDRFSAERTGGSVSTLTIQRTQQEDSAVYLCASSSGLAGNNEQFFGPGTRLTVL.

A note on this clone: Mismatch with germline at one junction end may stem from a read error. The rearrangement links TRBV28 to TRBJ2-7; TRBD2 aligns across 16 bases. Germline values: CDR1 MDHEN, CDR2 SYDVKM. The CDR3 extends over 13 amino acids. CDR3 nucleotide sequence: TGTGCCAGCAGTTTAGGGACTAGCGGGGGGGTAAACTTC. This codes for CASSLGTSGGVNF.

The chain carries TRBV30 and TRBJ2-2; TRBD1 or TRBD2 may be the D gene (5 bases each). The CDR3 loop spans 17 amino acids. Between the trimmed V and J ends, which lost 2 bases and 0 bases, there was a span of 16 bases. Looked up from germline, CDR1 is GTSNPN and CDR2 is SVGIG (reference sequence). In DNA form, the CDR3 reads TGTGCCTGGAGTTCTCACCCGGGACGGCCGAACACCGGGGAGCTGTTTTTT. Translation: CAWSSHPGRPNTGELFF.

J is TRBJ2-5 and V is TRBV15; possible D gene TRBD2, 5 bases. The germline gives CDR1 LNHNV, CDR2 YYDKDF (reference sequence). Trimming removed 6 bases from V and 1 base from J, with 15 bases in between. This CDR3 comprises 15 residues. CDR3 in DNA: TGTGCCACCAGAAGTACTGGCGGGCCCCAAGAGACCCAGTACTTC. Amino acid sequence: CATRSTGGPQETQYF. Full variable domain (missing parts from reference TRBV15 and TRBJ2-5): DAMVIQNPRYQVTQFGKPVTLSCSQTLNHNVMYWYQQKSSQAPKLLFHYYDKDFNNEADTPDNFQSRRPNTSFCFLDIRSPGLGDTAMYLCATRSTGGPQETQYFGPGTRLLVL.

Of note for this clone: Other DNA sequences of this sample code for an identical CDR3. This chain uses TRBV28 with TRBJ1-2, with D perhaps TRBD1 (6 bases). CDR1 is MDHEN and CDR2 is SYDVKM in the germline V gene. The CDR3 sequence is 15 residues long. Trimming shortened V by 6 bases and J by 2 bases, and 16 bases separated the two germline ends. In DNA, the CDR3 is TGTGCCAGCAGCCGACCGGGACAAGTCAACTATGGCTACACCTTC. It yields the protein CASSRPGQVNYGYTF.

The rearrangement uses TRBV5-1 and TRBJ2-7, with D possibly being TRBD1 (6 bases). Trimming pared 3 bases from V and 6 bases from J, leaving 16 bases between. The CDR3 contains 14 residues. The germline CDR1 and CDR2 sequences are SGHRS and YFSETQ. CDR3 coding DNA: TGCGCCAGCAGCTCAAGGGCAGGGGTGGGCGAGCAGTACTTC. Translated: CASSSRAGVGEQYF.

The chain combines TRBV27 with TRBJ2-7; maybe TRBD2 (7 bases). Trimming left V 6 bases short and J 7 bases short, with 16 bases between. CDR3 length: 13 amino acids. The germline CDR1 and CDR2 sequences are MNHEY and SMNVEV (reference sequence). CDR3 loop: CASSLRGAGEQYF. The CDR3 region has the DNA TGTGCCAGCAGCCTCCGGGGGGCTGGTGAGCAGTACTTC.

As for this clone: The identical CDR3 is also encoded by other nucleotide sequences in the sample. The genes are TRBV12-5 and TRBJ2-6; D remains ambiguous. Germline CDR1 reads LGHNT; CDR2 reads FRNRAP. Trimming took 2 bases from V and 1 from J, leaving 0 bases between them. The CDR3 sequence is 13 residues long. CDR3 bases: TGTGCTAGTGGTTTGTCTGGGGCCAACGTCCTGACTTTC. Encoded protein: CASGLSGANVLTF.

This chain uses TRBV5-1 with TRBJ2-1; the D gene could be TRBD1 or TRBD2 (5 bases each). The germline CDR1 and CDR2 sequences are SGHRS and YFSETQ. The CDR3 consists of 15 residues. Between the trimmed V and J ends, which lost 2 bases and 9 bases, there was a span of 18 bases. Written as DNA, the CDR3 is TGCGCCAGCAGCTTAGGGACGGCAACCCTCGGTGAGCAGTTCTTC. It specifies CASSLGTATLGEQFF.

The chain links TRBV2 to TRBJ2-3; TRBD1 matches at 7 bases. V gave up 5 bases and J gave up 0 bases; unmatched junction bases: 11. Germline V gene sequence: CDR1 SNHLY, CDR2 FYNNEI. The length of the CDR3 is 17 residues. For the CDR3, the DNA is TGTGCCAGCAGTACAGGGGCTCCGCCTTCTAGCACAGATACGCAGTATTTT. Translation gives CASSTGAPPSSTDTQYF.

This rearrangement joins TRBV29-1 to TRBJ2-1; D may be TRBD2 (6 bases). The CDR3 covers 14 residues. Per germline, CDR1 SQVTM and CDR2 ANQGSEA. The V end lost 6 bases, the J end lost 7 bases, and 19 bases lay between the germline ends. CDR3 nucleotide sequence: TGCAGCGTATCTGACGGGAGAATTGGAAATGAGCAGTTCTTC. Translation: CSVSDGRIGNEQFF.

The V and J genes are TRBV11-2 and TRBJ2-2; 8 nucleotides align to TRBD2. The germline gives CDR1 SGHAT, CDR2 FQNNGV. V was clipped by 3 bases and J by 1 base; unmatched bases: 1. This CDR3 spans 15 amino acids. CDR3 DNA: TGTGCCAGCAGCTTGGCGGGGGGGAACACCGGGGAGCTGTTTTTT. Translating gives CASSLAGGNTGELFF.

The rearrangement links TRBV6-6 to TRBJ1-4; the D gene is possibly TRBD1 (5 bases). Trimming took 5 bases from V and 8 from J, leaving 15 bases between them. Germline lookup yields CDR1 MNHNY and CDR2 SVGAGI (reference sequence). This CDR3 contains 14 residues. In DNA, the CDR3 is TGTGCCAGCAGTGTTCAGGGAAGTCAGGAAAAACTGTTTTTT. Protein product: CASSVQGSQEKLFF.

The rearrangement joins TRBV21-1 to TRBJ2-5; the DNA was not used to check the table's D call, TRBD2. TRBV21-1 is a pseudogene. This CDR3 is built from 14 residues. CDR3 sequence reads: CASSKGKGRETQYF. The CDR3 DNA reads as TGTGCCAGCAGCAAAGGGAAAGGGAGGGAGACCCAGTACTTC.

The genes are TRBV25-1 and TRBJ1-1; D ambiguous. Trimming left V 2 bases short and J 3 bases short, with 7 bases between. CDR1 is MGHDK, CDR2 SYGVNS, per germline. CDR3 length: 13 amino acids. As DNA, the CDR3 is TGTGCCAGCAGTGAAATCGTTTACACTGAAGCTTTCTTT. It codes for CASSEIVYTEAFF.